The rows below give T cell receptor beta chains drawn from one sample of a study of T cell responses to AZD1222 COVID-19 vaccine. Clones were sequenced by immunoSEQ multiplex PCR, and TCRdb holds only the in-frame ones, with some missing. Altogether under 150,000 clones are present, about 90% being singletons, with the ten largest covering 7% to 8.5%. Sequenced here: peripheral blood, sampled on day 0 of AZD1222 vaccination. Source of these receptors: an adult in good health. The CDR3 runs from the conserved cysteine through the conserved F or W. The D gene is left open where the match is weak. Clone size is given for some rows only: seen once, a few or many times, or a class if the clone is expanded.

CDR3nt: TGTGCCAGCAGCCGACAGCCACCTAGGCGGTATGGCTACACCTTC
CDR3aa: CASSRQPPRRYGYTF
d_gene: NA
j_gene: TRBJ1-2
abundance: NA
v_gene: TRBV3-1/TRBV3-2
len: 15

CDR3nt: TGTGCCAGCCGGGACAGGGTGTATCAGCCCCAGCATTTT
CDR3aa: CASRDRVYQPQHF
d_gene: TRBD1
j_gene: TRBJ1-5
abundance: NA
v_gene: TRBV27
len: 13

CDR3nt: TGTGCCAGCAGGAGGACAGGCCGTTACGAGCAGTACTTC
CDR3aa: CASRRTGRYEQYF
d_gene: TRBD1
j_gene: TRBJ2-7
abundance: NA
v_gene: TRBV2
len: 13

CDR3nt: TGCGCCAGCAGCTTGGCCCCGCAGGGAGTATCTAATGAAAAACTGTTTTTT
CDR3aa: CASSLAPQGVSNEKLFF
d_gene: NA
j_gene: TRBJ1-4
abundance: NA
v_gene: TRBV5-1
len: 17

CDR3nt: TGTGCCAGTAGTGCAGGCCCGGACGCTAGGGAGACCCAGTACTTC
CDR3aa: CASSAGPDARETQYF
d_gene: NA
j_gene: TRBJ2-5
abundance: NA
v_gene: TRBV19
len: 15

CDR3nt: TGTGCCACCAGCTTCCCCCGGGGAGCGGGAGCTACCGGGGAGCTGTTTTTT
CDR3aa: CATSFPRGAGATGELFF
d_gene: TRBD2
j_gene: TRBJ2-2
abundance: NA
v_gene: TRBV15
len: 17

CDR3nt: TGTGCCAGCAGACAAAGTCCGGGCACTGAAGCTTTCTTT
CDR3aa: CASRQSPGTEAFF
d_gene: NA
j_gene: TRBJ1-1
abundance: NA
v_gene: TRBV27
len: 13

CDR3nt: TGCGCCAGCAGCCTAGGACAGGGGGTCCCGATGAACACTGAAGCTTTCTTT
CDR3aa: CASSLGQGVPMNTEAFF
d_gene: TRBD1
j_gene: TRBJ1-1
abundance: once
v_gene: TRBV5-1
len: 17

CDR3nt: TGTGCCAGCTCACGACAGGGTGCGGAGACCCAGTACTTC
CDR3aa: CASSRQGAETQYF
d_gene: TRBD1
j_gene: TRBJ2-5
abundance: NA
v_gene: TRBV18
len: 13

CDR3nt: TGTGCCAGCAGTTTCCTGACGGGACGTAAGACTTCGGGGGGGGAAGCTTTCTTT
CDR3aa: CASSFLTGRKTSGGEAFF
d_gene: NA
j_gene: TRBJ1-1
abundance: NA
v_gene: TRBV27
len: 18

CDR3nt: TGTGCCAGCAGCTTAATTGACAGACCTTGGAGCTCTGGAAACACCATATATTTT
CDR3aa: CASSLIDRPWSSGNTIYF
d_gene: NA
j_gene: TRBJ1-3
abundance: NA
v_gene: TRBV7-9
len: 18

CDR3nt: TGCGCCAGCAGCTTCACGGGGTTGAACTCTGGAAACACCATATATTTT
CDR3aa: CASSFTGLNSGNTIYF
d_gene: NA
j_gene: TRBJ1-3
abundance: NA
v_gene: TRBV5-1
len: 16

CDR3nt: TGTGCCAGCAGTTACTCGTTATTGGGGGGCACAGATACGCAGTATTTT
CDR3aa: CASSYSLLGGTDTQYF
d_gene: NA
j_gene: TRBJ2-3
abundance: NA
v_gene: TRBV6-5
len: 16

CDR3nt: TGTGCCATCAGTGATGGAGGCGAGCAGTACTTC
CDR3aa: CAISDGGEQYF
d_gene: NA
j_gene: TRBJ2-7
abundance: NA
v_gene: TRBV10-3
len: 11

CDR3nt: TGCGCCAGCAGCCCGGACAGGGATTCACCCCTCCACTTT
CDR3aa: CASSPDRDSPLHF
d_gene: TRBD1
j_gene: TRBJ1-6
abundance: NA
v_gene: TRBV5-1
len: 13

CDR3nt: TGCGCCAGCAGCCAAGTGGTCCTAGGGGGCACTGAAGCTTTCTTT
CDR3aa: CASSQVVLGGTEAFF
d_gene: NA
j_gene: TRBJ1-1
abundance: NA
v_gene: TRBV4-1
len: 15

CDR3nt: TGTGCCAGCAGCTTAGGGGTCACTGAAGCTTTCTTT
CDR3aa: CASSLGVTEAFF
d_gene: NA
j_gene: TRBJ1-1
abundance: NA
v_gene: TRBV7-9
len: 12

CDR3nt: TGCGCCAGCAGCTTGGAAGGGATAGGTCGAAACACCATATATTTT
CDR3aa: CASSLEGIGRNTIYF
d_gene: NA
j_gene: TRBJ1-3
abundance: NA
v_gene: TRBV5-1
len: 15

CDR3nt: TGTGCCAGCAGCCTGCGAACCTACAATGAGCAGTTCTTC
CDR3aa: CASSLRTYNEQFF
d_gene: NA
j_gene: TRBJ2-1
abundance: NA
v_gene: TRBV9
len: 13

CDR3nt: TGTGCCAGCAGTGAAGGGGGACAGGCGATGGTCACCATATATTTT
CDR3aa: CASSEGGQAMVTIYF
d_gene: TRBD1
j_gene: TRBJ1-3
abundance: once
v_gene: TRBV6-1
len: 15

CDR3nt: TGTGCCAACTCCTTAGCGGGGGCCAGTTCTCTCGAGCAGTACTTC
CDR3aa: CANSLAGASSLEQYF
d_gene: TRBD2
j_gene: TRBJ2-7
abundance: NA
v_gene: TRBV2
len: 15

CDR3nt: TGTGCCAGCAGCCTATGGGGGGCGGGGGCTACCTACGAGCAGTACTTC
CDR3aa: CASSLWGAGATYEQYF
d_gene: NA
j_gene: TRBJ2-7
abundance: NA
v_gene: TRBV7-2
len: 16

CDR3nt: TGTGCCAGCAGCCCAAGATCGAACACTGAAGCTTTCTTT
CDR3aa: CASSPRSNTEAFF
d_gene: NA
j_gene: TRBJ1-1
abundance: NA
v_gene: TRBV11-2
len: 13

CDR3nt: TGTGCCAGCAGCTTTGGAGGGGCTGGGGCCGGGCACAATGAGCAGTTCTTC
CDR3aa: CASSFGGAGAGHNEQFF
d_gene: NA
j_gene: TRBJ2-1
abundance: NA
v_gene: TRBV5-6
len: 17

CDR3nt: TGTGCCAGCAGTTTCTCAACTAGCGGGAAGACAGATACGCAGTATTTT
CDR3aa: CASSFSTSGKTDTQYF
d_gene: TRBD2
j_gene: TRBJ2-3
abundance: NA
v_gene: TRBV27
len: 16

CDR3nt: TGTGCCACCAATACCCAGGGGAATGAGCAGTTCTTC
CDR3aa: CATNTQGNEQFF
d_gene: NA
j_gene: TRBJ2-1
abundance: NA
v_gene: TRBV24-1
len: 12

CDR3nt: TGTGCCAGCAGCTCCTTGCTGCTCGGGGGCAGCGTGACCCAGTACTTC
CDR3aa: CASSSLLLGGSVTQYF
d_gene: NA
j_gene: TRBJ2-5
abundance: NA
v_gene: TRBV7-6
len: 16

CDR3nt: TGTGCCAGCAGTTTCCGTTTGGGGGGTTGGAGCAATCAGCCCCAGCATTTT
CDR3aa: CASSFRLGGWSNQPQHF
d_gene: NA
j_gene: TRBJ1-5
abundance: NA
v_gene: TRBV28
len: 17

CDR3nt: TGCGCCAGCAGCCTAAGTTTTGGGGGTCGATACTATGGCTACACCTTC
CDR3aa: CASSLSFGGRYYGYTF
d_gene: NA
j_gene: TRBJ1-2
abundance: NA
v_gene: TRBV23-1
len: 16

CDR3nt: TGTGCCAGCAGTCCGGGGACAAGGAAGTACTTC
CDR3aa: CASSPGTRKYF
d_gene: NA
j_gene: TRBJ2-7
abundance: NA
v_gene: TRBV28
len: 11

CDR3nt: TGTGCCAGCAGTTCCCCCGGGACCCCGACCTACGAGCAGTACTTC
CDR3aa: CASSSPGTPTYEQYF
d_gene: NA
j_gene: TRBJ2-7
abundance: once
v_gene: TRBV28
len: 15

CDR3nt: TGTGCCAGCCGCCCCAGGAGCGGCCTCTCCATCTCCTACAATGAGCAGTTCTTC
CDR3aa: CASRPRSGLSISYNEQFF
d_gene: NA
j_gene: TRBJ2-1
abundance: NA
v_gene: TRBV27
len: 18

CDR3nt: TGTGCCAGTAGTAGTCGACCACGAACGGGCAATTCACCCCTCCACTTT
CDR3aa: CASSSRPRTGNSPLHF
d_gene: NA
j_gene: TRBJ1-6
abundance: NA
v_gene: TRBV19
len: 16

CDR3nt: TGTGCCACCAGCAGAGATCTGGACAGGGGGAATGAGCAGTTCTTC
CDR3aa: CATSRDLDRGNEQFF
d_gene: TRBD1
j_gene: TRBJ2-1
abundance: few
v_gene: TRBV15
len: 15

CDR3nt: TGTGCCAGCAGCGCCGCCCAGGGGGAAGCTTTCTTT
CDR3aa: CASSAAQGEAFF
d_gene: NA
j_gene: TRBJ1-1
abundance: NA
v_gene: TRBV9
len: 12

CDR3nt: TGTGCCAGCAGTCCACCGGGACGGTTAAATGAAAAACTGTTTTTT
CDR3aa: CASSPPGRLNEKLFF
d_gene: NA
j_gene: TRBJ1-4
abundance: NA
v_gene: TRBV28
len: 15

CDR3nt: TGTGCCAGCATTGGGACAGGAAAACCCCCCACTGAAGCTTTCTTT
CDR3aa: CASIGTGKPPTEAFF
d_gene: TRBD1
j_gene: TRBJ1-1
abundance: NA
v_gene: TRBV2
len: 15

CDR3nt: TGTGCCAGCAGCGCTCCCGCGGGAGGGAATGACAATGAGCAGTTCTTC
CDR3aa: CASSAPAGGNDNEQFF
d_gene: TRBD2
j_gene: TRBJ2-1
abundance: once
v_gene: TRBV7-6
len: 16

CDR3nt: TGTGCCAGCAGCCAGGGGGTTGGAAACACCATATATTTT
CDR3aa: CASSQGVGNTIYF
d_gene: TRBD1
j_gene: TRBJ1-3
abundance: NA
v_gene: TRBV6-6
len: 13

CDR3nt: TGTGCCAGCAGACGGGCCGAGAACACTGAAGCTTTCTTT
CDR3aa: CASRRAENTEAFF
d_gene: NA
j_gene: TRBJ1-1
abundance: NA
v_gene: TRBV6-6
len: 13

CDR3nt: TGTGCCAGCAGCCCGGGGCGGGGTGTCCTCGAAGAGACCCAGTACTTC
CDR3aa: CASSPGRGVLEETQYF
d_gene: NA
j_gene: TRBJ2-5
abundance: once
v_gene: TRBV11-3
len: 16

CDR3nt: TGTGCCAGCAGCTCTTCGGGGGCGTATGAAGCTTTCTTT
CDR3aa: CASSSSGAYEAFF
d_gene: NA
j_gene: TRBJ1-1
abundance: NA
v_gene: TRBV7-8
len: 13

CDR3nt: TGTGCCATCAGCTGGGACAGTTCTAACTATGGCTACACCTTC
CDR3aa: CAISWDSSNYGYTF
d_gene: TRBD1
j_gene: TRBJ1-2
abundance: NA
v_gene: TRBV10-3
len: 14

CDR3nt: TGTGCCAGCAGCTTAAGTCAGGGCAGGGGCGCAAATGAGCAGTTCTTC
CDR3aa: CASSLSQGRGANEQFF
d_gene: NA
j_gene: TRBJ2-1
abundance: once
v_gene: TRBV7-8
len: 16

CDR3nt: TGTGCCAGCAGCCAAGATTACGGCTCCTACAATGAGCAGTTCTTC
CDR3aa: CASSQDYGSYNEQFF
d_gene: NA
j_gene: TRBJ2-1
abundance: NA
v_gene: TRBV14
len: 15

CDR3nt: TGTGCCAGCAGTTACTTAGTGCCGACGAGTGAGCAGTTCTTC
CDR3aa: CASSYLVPTSEQFF
d_gene: NA
j_gene: TRBJ2-1
abundance: NA
v_gene: TRBV6-2/TRBV6-3
len: 14

CDR3nt: TGCGCCAGCAGCTCAAAGGGACAGGGGGCTTCACCCCTCCACTTT
CDR3aa: CASSSKGQGASPLHF
d_gene: TRBD1
j_gene: TRBJ1-6
abundance: once
v_gene: TRBV5-1
len: 15

CDR3nt: TGTGCCACCAGCAGAGGGAGGCCCGGGCTGGGCGATGAGCAGTTCTTC
CDR3aa: CATSRGRPGLGDEQFF
d_gene: NA
j_gene: TRBJ2-1
abundance: NA
v_gene: TRBV15
len: 16

CDR3nt: TGTGCCAGCTCACCGGCAGGGGACACCATATATTTT
CDR3aa: CASSPAGDTIYF
d_gene: NA
j_gene: TRBJ1-3
abundance: NA
v_gene: TRBV18
len: 12

CDR3nt: TGCGCCAGCAGCTTGGCTGGGGGCGCGGGTCAGCCCCAGCATTTT
CDR3aa: CASSLAGGAGQPQHF
d_gene: NA
j_gene: TRBJ1-5
abundance: NA
v_gene: TRBV5-1
len: 15

CDR3nt: TGTGCCAGCTCGGGGGGCATCTATCAGCCCCAGCATTTT
CDR3aa: CASSGGIYQPQHF
d_gene: NA
j_gene: TRBJ1-5
abundance: NA
v_gene: TRBV7-6
len: 13

CDR3nt: TGTGCCAGCAGCTTGGCCGACAGGGCGAACAATGAGCAGTTCTTC
CDR3aa: CASSLADRANNEQFF
d_gene: TRBD1
j_gene: TRBJ2-1
abundance: NA
v_gene: TRBV5-4
len: 15

CDR3nt: TGTGCCAGCAGACCCCTTTCGAGTAACACTGAAGCTTTCTTT
CDR3aa: CASRPLSSNTEAFF
d_gene: NA
j_gene: TRBJ1-1
abundance: once
v_gene: TRBV6-5
len: 14

CDR3nt: TGCGCCAGCAGTGAGGGGAGGGGAACGGATAATTCACCCCTCCACTTT
CDR3aa: CASSEGRGTDNSPLHF
d_gene: NA
j_gene: TRBJ1-6
abundance: NA
v_gene: TRBV10-2
len: 16

CDR3nt: TGTGCCAGCAGCTTAGTTGAGAGCACTGAAGCTTTCTTT
CDR3aa: CASSLVESTEAFF
d_gene: NA
j_gene: TRBJ1-1
abundance: NA
v_gene: TRBV7-6
len: 13

CDR3nt: TGCGCCAGCAATCCCGGACAGTACACTGAAGCTTTCTTT
CDR3aa: CASNPGQYTEAFF
d_gene: NA
j_gene: TRBJ1-1
abundance: few
v_gene: TRBV10-2
len: 13

CDR3nt: TGTGCCAGCAGTCCCTCATACTCGACGGAAAATTGGATGAACACTGAAGCTTTCTTT
CDR3aa: CASSPSYSTENWMNTEAFF
d_gene: NA
j_gene: TRBJ1-1
abundance: NA
v_gene: TRBV27
len: 19

CDR3nt: TGTGCCAGCAGCTTAGGTAATAGCGGGACCAATGAGCAGTTCTTC
CDR3aa: CASSLGNSGTNEQFF
d_gene: TRBD2
j_gene: TRBJ2-1
abundance: NA
v_gene: TRBV7-9
len: 15

CDR3nt: TGTGCCAGCTCACTTGAACTAGTCGGGAGCACAGATACGCAGTATTTT
CDR3aa: CASSLELVGSTDTQYF
d_gene: NA
j_gene: TRBJ2-3
abundance: NA
v_gene: TRBV18
len: 16

CDR3nt: TGTGCCAGCTCACCAGACACGCCGAACACTGAAGCTTTCTTT
CDR3aa: CASSPDTPNTEAFF
d_gene: NA
j_gene: TRBJ1-1
abundance: NA
v_gene: TRBV18
len: 14